The 3 T cell receptor beta chains below were found in one sample sequenced in a study of T-cell reconstitution after alpha-beta-depleted transplantation in children. Construction of the TCRbeta library involved unique molecular identifiers. TCRdb re-analysed the PCR reads in MiXCR, keeping a single row per CDR3 protein. In the table there are approximately 510,000 distinct CDR3 sequences, about 16% of which are singletons. This specimen consisted of PBMCs from the stem cell graft donor, obtained from the stem cell graft. Every receptor here comes from a human donor who donated a stem cell graft to a child with acute lymphoblastic leukemia.

This clonotype was seen at least ten times. The rearrangement uses TRBV29-1 and TRBJ1-2; 7 bases agree with TRBD1. The germline V gene has CDR1 SQVTM and CDR2 ANQGSEA. With 5 bases clipped from V and 4 bases from J, the junction kept 4 bases outside the gene matches. The CDR3 is 12 amino acids. The CDR3 sequence: CSVQGEGYGYTF. The CDR3 nucleotides read TGCAGCGTTCAGGGGGAGGGCTATGGCTACACCTTC.

A few counts support this clonotype. The V call is TRBV7-2, the J call TRBJ1-1; D is unclear. There are 13 residues in the CDR3. V gave up 5 bases and J gave up 4 bases, with 11 bases separating them. CDR1 and CDR2 from the germline V gene are SGHTA and FQGNSA. CDR3 loop: CASSRGPRTEAFF. DNA of the CDR3: TGTGCCAGCAGCCGTGGGCCGCGCACTGAAGCTTTCTTT.

This chain uses TRBV6-4 with TRBJ1-2, with D maybe TRBD1 (5 bases). CDR3 length: 14 amino acids. V was cut by 6 bases and J by 5 bases, with 16 bases left in between. Per the germline V gene, CDR1 is MRHNA and CDR2 is SNTAGT. This chain's CDR3 is CASSKDIGLYGYTF. As DNA, the CDR3 is TGTGCCAGCAGCAAGGACATCGGTCTATATGGCTACACCTTC.